This TCR beta chain is drawn from a study of OX40 agonist ivuxolimab in advanced cancers. V lost 5 bases and J 8 bases, leaving 16 bases between the germline ends. The CDR3 is made up of 14 amino acids. Germline V gene lookup returns CDR1 KGHSH and CDR2 LQKENI. TCRdb's table, derived via immunoSEQ multiplex PCR, lists solely in-frame clones and lacks some. The repertoire consists of about 36,000 clones, with about three quarters occurring once and the leading ten covering 20% to 25%. The chain is built from TRBV18 and TRBJ2-1, with D uncertain. Source: CD4+ or CD8+ T cells sorted from blood, taken in a trial of the OX40 agonist ivuxolimab. The TCR comes from an adult with an advanced solid tumor such as melanoma, head and neck, liver or kidney cancer. CDR3 bases: TGTGCCAGCTCATCCAGGCAAAGGGCCGATGAGCAGTTCTTC. This sequence encodes CASSSRQRADEQFF.